The TCR beta chain described here comes from a study of T cells in Graves' hyperthyroidism and ophthalmopathy. Amplification yielded TCR beta CDR3 regions, with RNA transcripts as the source. With the HTBI primer set, the TCR CDR3 went through a first round of RT-PCR. TCRdb reprocessed the multiplex PCR reads with MiXCR, giving one entry per CDR3 protein. There are under 650,000 distinct CDR3 sequences in the sample; 15% to 20% occur only once, and approximately 3.8% lies in the top ten. CDR3 length: 17 residues. V trimming: 10 bases; J trimming: 6 bases; junction bases outside the gene matches: 19. CDR1 is MNHNS and CDR2 is SASEGT in the germline V gene.

The specimen sequenced was blood. V and J are TRBV6-1 and TRBJ2-1, with 9 bases fitting TRBD1. The TCR comes from a woman aged 25 to 39 with Graves' hyperthyroidism. The CDR3 sequence is CATQMGLGQGTANEQFF. CDR3 coding DNA: TGTGCCACTCAAATGGGTTTGGGACAGGGAACTGCCAATGAGCAGTTCTTC.